This T cell receptor beta chain was profiled in a study of blood T cell repertoires in COVID-19. Background on the study: Both acute and convalescent COVID-19 samples were obtained from the United States, Italy and Spain.

This clone has just a few counts. CDR1 and CDR2 (germline): SGHAT, FQNNGV. The CDR3 runs 17 residues. V shed 4 bases, J shed 4 bases, and the junction held 11 bases outside the gene matches. Under the authors' procedure: Using reference gene primer amplification, nucleated cell counts were estimated. Some clones are missing from TCRdb's copy, which holds only in-frame ones; the method was immunoSEQ multiplex PCR. From that table come the V and J calls and clone size; the DNA was used to work out D and trimming. The sample includes approximately 120,000 clones, around 80% seen only once; the top ten take about 4.1%.

This TCR was recovered from a human donor in a cohort sampled during active or convalescent COVID-19. This sequence joins TRBV11-2 and TRBJ1-2, with 11 nucleotides matching TRBD1. Sequenced: peripheral blood. For the CDR3, the DNA is TGTGCCAGCAGCTCCCTCGGACAGGGGGCTAGAGTCTATGGCTACACCTTC. Encoded protein: CASSSLGQGARVYGYTF.